This T cell receptor (beta chain) was identified in a study of shared clonotypes between healthy human individuals. The study's findings and limits: Among the subsets, naive ones generally showed larger estimated richness than memory ones.

Turning to this clone: As yet, its antigen is unknown.

Donors, healthy HIV-negative adults, lacked recent acute infections or vaccinations. Generated by immunoSEQ multiplex PCR, the TCRdb table keeps only in-frame clones and is missing some. The data contain 2 million to 2.5 million clones, approximately 94% of them singletons. The CDR3 consists of 14 residues. Trimming stripped 0 bases from V and 2 bases from J, with 6 bases between. Germline V lookup: CDR1 MNHNY, CDR2 SVGAGI (reference sequence). The sample comprised naive CD4+ T cells sorted from blood. The subset was: CD45RA+ positively selected. The receptor was isolated from a man between 18 and 29 years old in good health. This chain links TRBV6-6 with TRBJ2-3; no reliable D call. CDR3 in DNA: TGTGCCAGCAGTTACTCCATGGTCACAGATACGCAGTATTTT. Translated, it gives CASSYSMVTDTQYF.